The 30 T cell receptor beta chains below were found in one sample sequenced in a study of shared clonotypes between healthy human individuals. CD45RO-negative, CCR7-positively selected cells formed the naive CD8 fraction, excluding terminally differentiated effector memory CD45RA+ cells. Sequenced by immunoSEQ multiplex PCR; TCRdb stores in-frame clones only, minus some. The table lists about 2.2 million clones, 93% of them singletons. Sequencing was done on a sample of naive CD8+ T cells from PBMCs. These receptors came from a man in his late teens or twenties in good health. Some clones in this sample may be carry-over from other donors' samples.

The chain is built from TRBV28 and TRBJ1-5; tentatively, D is TRBD1 (5 bases). This CDR3 has 19 residues. Trimming shortened V by 2 bases and J by 1 base, and 21 bases separated the two germline ends. The germline gives CDR1 MDHEN, CDR2 SYDVKM. The CDR3 region has the DNA TGTGCCAGCAGTTTAGGTGGGGGGATCGATAATTGGAGCAATCAGCCCCAGCATTTT. It translates to CASSLGGGIDNWSNQPQHF.

The chain links TRBV25-1 to TRBJ2-5; no clear D. From germline, CDR1 is MGHDK and CDR2 SYGVNS. The CDR3 runs to 12 residues. Trimming cost V 1 base and J 1 base, with 1 base left between them. CDR3 nucleotides: TGTGCCAGCAGTGAATTCCAAGAGACCCAGTACTTC. As protein: CASSEFQETQYF.

This chain uses TRBV13 with TRBJ2-3, with 10 bases that match TRBD1. CDR1 is PRHDT, CDR2 FYEKMQ, per germline (reference sequence). CDR3 length: 18 amino acids. The V gene end was trimmed by 4 bases and the J gene end by 0 bases; junction bases not matched to a gene: 10. The CDR3 protein is CASSSLEDRGSSTDTQYF. CDR3 sequence (DNA): TGTGCCAGCAGCTCCCTCGAGGACAGGGGGTCTAGCACAGATACGCAGTATTTT.

The chain uses TRBV4-1 and TRBJ2-2; 9 nucleotides line up with TRBD2. After removal of 0 bases from V and 5 bases from J, the junction contained 7 bases not matched to a gene. Germline CDR1 and CDR2: MGHRA and YSYEKL. The CDR3 spans 17 residues. The CDR3 DNA sequence: TGCGCCAGCAGCCAAGATCGGCTAGCGGGGCTAACCGGGGAGCTGTTTTTT. This codes for CASSQDRLAGLTGELFF.

The V call is TRBV25-1, the J call TRBJ2-5; D may be TRBD2 (6 bases). Trimming shortened V by 4 bases and J by 4 bases, and 10 bases separated the two germline ends. CDR3 size: 13 residues. CDR1 MGHDK and CDR2 SYGVNS come from the germline V gene. The CDR3 is CASSAVGGETQYF. The DNA of the CDR3 is TGTGCCAGCAGTGCGGTCGGGGGAGAGACCCAGTACTTC.

The genes are TRBV4-2 and TRBJ2-7, with D unclear. Germline lookup yields CDR1 LGHNA and CDR2 YNFKEQ. The CDR3 has 13 residues. V shed 1 base and J shed 4 bases, with 8 bases lying between them. The CDR3 DNA reads TGTGCCAGCAGCCAAGGAAGGGATTACGAGCAGTACTTC. Amino acids: CASSQGRDYEQYF.

About this clone: In the same sample, other DNA sequences code for this CDR3. This rearrangement joins TRBV6-5 to TRBJ1-5, with D possibly being TRBD1 (5 bases). Germline CDR1 is MNHEY and CDR2 is SVGAGI. The CDR3 length is 14 residues. Trimming took 2 bases from V and 5 from J, leaving 10 bases between them. DNA of the CDR3: TGTGCCAGCAGTTACGGGACGGATTATCAGCCCCAGCATTTT. This encodes CASSYGTDYQPQHF.

V usage is TRBV29-1 and J usage is TRBJ1-2; D is undetermined. Germline lookup yields CDR1 SQVTM and CDR2 ANQGSEA. The CDR3 totals 14 residues. V was cut by 7 bases and J by 7 bases, with 22 bases left in between. The CDR3 coding sequence is TGCAGCGCCTACCTAGGGAGTCAAGAAGGTGGCTACACCTTC. This codes for CSAYLGSQEGGYTF.

V usage is TRBV7-2 and J usage is TRBJ2-1; tentatively, D is TRBD2 (5 bases). Germline V gene data show CDR1 as SGHTA and CDR2 as FQGNSA. The CDR3 length is 15 residues. V was trimmed by 5 bases and J by 2 bases, leaving 13 bases between them. The CDR3 nucleotides read TGTGCCAGCAGCCCCGACTACGGGCCCTACAATGAGCAGTTCTTC. It is translated as CASSPDYGPYNEQFF.

The chain couples TRBV27 to TRBJ1-4, with TRBD1 matching 10 bases. Germline CDR1 MNHEY, CDR2 SMNVEV (reference sequence). The length of the CDR3 is 14 residues. With 5 bases clipped from V and 8 bases from J, the junction kept 5 bases outside the gene matches. The CDR3 loop is CASSPLDRGEKLFF. Here the CDR3 DNA reads TGTGCCAGCAGTCCCCTGGACAGGGGGGAAAAACTGTTTTTT.

The chain joins TRBV28 to TRBJ2-7, with 7 nucleotides matching TRBD2. V shed 10 bases and J 2 bases; nucleotides not matched to a gene: 8. There are 13 residues in the CDR3. In germline, CDR1 is MDHEN, CDR2 SYDVKM. The CDR3 bases are TGTGCCACCGAGCGAGCGGGAACCTACGAGCAGTACTTC. It is translated as CATERAGTYEQYF.

J is TRBJ2-1 and V is TRBV12-5; no definite D call. Trimming shortened V by 2 bases and J by 4 bases, and 3 bases separated the two germline ends. Germline CDR1 and CDR2: LGHNT and FRNRAP. CDR3 size: 12 residues. The chain's CDR3 is CASGLSYNEQFF. CDR3 bases: TGTGCTAGTGGTTTGAGTTACAATGAGCAGTTCTTC.

V usage is TRBV4-1 and J usage is TRBJ2-1; 8 bases map to TRBD2. Germline V gives CDR1 MGHRA, CDR2 YSYEKL. The trim removed 2 bases at V and 7 bases at J, leaving 10 bases unmatched. This CDR3 contains 16 residues. The CDR3 sequence: CASSQSLSGRWNEQFF. CDR3 DNA: TGCGCCAGCAGCCAATCGTTGAGCGGGAGATGGAATGAGCAGTTCTTC.

The V and J genes are TRBV7-2 and TRBJ1-1, with D uncertain. The germline V gene encodes CDR1 SGHTA and CDR2 FQGNSA. V was clipped by 1 base and J by 0 bases, with 9 bases between them. The CDR3 spans 15 residues. The CDR3, as DNA: TGTGCCAGCAGCTTAGTGCGCACCGTGAACACTGAAGCTTTCTTT. Translating gives CASSLVRTVNTEAFF.

The chain employs TRBV7-6 and TRBJ2-1; 10 bases are shared with TRBD2. V lost 5 bases and J lost 3; bases outside the gene matches: 4. The germline gives CDR1 SGHVS, CDR2 FNYEAQ. This CDR3 has 15 residues. The CDR3 DNA is TGTGCCAGCAGCCGAGGACTAGCGGACTACAATGAGCAGTTCTTC. Translated, it gives CASSRGLADYNEQFF.

The chain carries TRBV5-6 and TRBJ2-1; TRBD2 matches 11 bases. CDR1 and CDR2 from the germline V gene are SGHDT and YYEEEE. Trimming at V came to 0 bases and at J to 6 bases, leaving 2 bases not matched to a gene. CDR3 length equals 15 residues. The CDR3 coding sequence is TGTGCCAGCAGCTTGGTAGCGGGAGGGTTCAATGAGCAGTTCTTC. Residues: CASSLVAGGFNEQFF.

The chain uses TRBV15 and TRBJ2-7; D gene unclear. Germline V gene lookup returns CDR1 LNHNV and CDR2 YYDKDF (reference sequence). V lost 3 bases to trimming and J lost 2 bases, with 11 bases between them. The CDR3 runs to 14 residues. The CDR3 protein is CATSSGRFPYEQYF. The CDR3, as DNA: TGTGCCACCAGCAGTGGCAGGTTCCCCTACGAGCAGTACTTC.

V usage is TRBV29-1 and J usage is TRBJ2-7; D unclear. CDR3 length equals 12 residues. Trimming shortened V by 6 bases and J by 5 bases, and 14 bases separated the two germline ends. Germline V gives CDR1 SQVTM, CDR2 ANQGSEA. The CDR3 sequence: CSVTLSPDEQYF. The CDR3 nucleotides are TGCAGCGTGACCCTATCTCCGGACGAGCAGTACTTC.

This clone is a singleton in its sample. The V call is TRBV19, the J call TRBJ2-2; D gene ambiguous. This CDR3 spans 13 amino acids. Germline assignment: CDR1 LNHDA and CDR2 SQIVND (reference sequence). V was clipped by 6 bases and J by 5 bases, with 10 bases between them. The CDR3 protein is CASRLGRTGELFF. The CDR3 nucleotides are TGTGCCAGTAGGCTCGGCCGGACCGGGGAGCTGTTTTTT.

This chain connects TRBV27 to TRBJ2-1, with 7 bases matching TRBD2. Germline V gives CDR1 MNHEY, CDR2 SMNVEV (reference sequence). The CDR3 is made up of 16 amino acids. Losses at the gene ends were 3 bases for V and 3 bases for J; bases not matched to a gene: 8. CDR3 loop: CASSFIPSGVYNEQFF. As DNA, the CDR3 is TGTGCCAGCAGTTTTATTCCTAGCGGAGTCTACAATGAGCAGTTCTTC.

The V call is TRBV7-2, the J call TRBJ2-2, with 10 bases matching TRBD2. Trimming removed 5 bases from V and 4 bases from J; junction bases left unmatched: 10. The germline V gene has CDR1 SGHTA and CDR2 FQGNSA. CDR3 size: 17 residues. The CDR3 sequence: CASSPPLAGAGTGELFF. The CDR3 DNA is TGTGCCAGCAGCCCCCCCCTAGCGGGGGCGGGCACCGGGGAGCTGTTTTTT.

The rearrangement uses TRBV28 and TRBJ2-5; D is unresolved. V was cut by 8 bases and J by 4 bases, with 17 bases left in between. From germline, CDR1 is MDHEN and CDR2 SYDVKM. This CDR3 comprises 14 residues. CDR3 nucleotide sequence: TGTGCCAGCTACCCCTCGGGCCAGAGAGAGACCCAGTACTTC. Translation gives CASYPSGQRETQYF.

The CDR3 nucleotides are TGTGCCAGCAGCCAAGGTCAGGGTCCTGATCAGCCCCAGCATTTT. Translation: CASSQGQGPDQPQHF. V gene TRBV7-8 combines with J gene TRBJ1-5, with D perhaps TRBD1 (5 bases). Germline values: CDR1 SGHVS, CDR2 FQNEAQ. The V end lost 5 bases, the J end lost 5 bases, and 16 bases lay between the germline ends. This CDR3 comprises 15 residues.

The gene calls are TRBV28 and TRBJ2-7; maybe TRBD1 (5 bases). CDR3 size: 12 residues. V lost 7 bases and J 1 base, leaving 8 bases between the germline ends. The germline gives CDR1 MDHEN, CDR2 SYDVKM. CDR3 in DNA: TGTGCCAGCAAACCAGGGTCCTACGAGCAGTACTTC. Amino acids: CASKPGSYEQYF.

The rearrangement joins TRBV27 to TRBJ2-6; TRBD1 might be the D (6 bases). V was cut by 3 bases and J by 2 bases, with 14 bases left in between. Germline CDR1 and CDR2: MNHEY and SMNVEV (reference sequence). This CDR3 spans 17 amino acids. In DNA, the CDR3 is TGTGCCAGCAGTTTTGGGCCCGGACAGACTGGGGCCAACGTCCTGACTTTC. Protein sequence: CASSFGPGQTGANVLTF.

CDR3 sequence reads: CASLSTSGSYNEQFF. CDR3 nucleotide sequence: TGTGCCAGTCTTTCGACTAGCGGATCTTACAATGAGCAGTTCTTC. The V and J genes are TRBV19 and TRBJ2-1; 9 nucleotides agree with TRBD2. V lost 8 bases and J lost 4; bases outside the gene matches: 9. CDR1 LNHDA and CDR2 SQIVND come from the germline V gene (reference sequence). CDR3 length equals 15 residues.

This chain links TRBV5-8 with TRBJ1-5; D is unresolved. Trimming took 4 bases from V and 0 from J, leaving 14 bases between them. Germline CDR1 SGHTS, CDR2 YDEGEE. The CDR3 sequence is 16 residues long. The CDR3 sequence is CASSPFQQNSNQPQHF. The CDR3 coding sequence is TGTGCCAGCAGCCCTTTCCAGCAAAATAGCAATCAGCCCCAGCATTTT.

The chain is built from TRBV13 and TRBJ2-2; TRBD1 agrees at 10 bases. Germline lookup yields CDR1 PRHDT and CDR2 FYEKMQ (reference sequence). The V segment lost 6 bases and the J segment 0 bases; nucleotides outside the gene matches: 10. The CDR3 totals 18 residues. The CDR3 region is CASSPTPGTGANTGELFF. For the CDR3, the DNA is TGTGCCAGCAGTCCAACTCCCGGGACAGGGGCGAACACCGGGGAGCTGTTTTTT.

This clone was found a few times. The chain employs TRBV28 and TRBJ1-1, with 9 bases fitting TRBD1. There are 12 residues in the CDR3. The germline gives CDR1 MDHEN, CDR2 SYDVKM. The V segment lost 5 bases and the J segment 10 bases; nucleotides outside the gene matches: 5. CDR3 DNA: TGTGCCAGCAGTACAGGGGGCTGGGGAGCTTTCTTT. Translation gives CASSTGGWGAFF.

The gene calls are TRBV6-5 and TRBJ1-1; tentatively, D is TRBD1 (5 bases). The CDR3 length is 13 residues. The germline CDR1 and CDR2 sequences are MNHEY and SVGAGI. The germline V and J ends were trimmed by 2 bases and 1 base, with 5 bases remaining between them. DNA for the CDR3: TGTGCCAGCAGTTACCAGGGGAACACTGAAGCTTTCTTT. It codes for CASSYQGNTEAFF.